A selection of T cell receptor beta chains follows, all from one sample in a study of control samples from healthy donors and cancer patients. The method was immunoSEQ multiplex PCR; TCRdb's version includes in-frame clones alone and lacks a portion of them. The table includes under 200,000 clones, approximately 94% detected once. The sequenced sample consisted of blood. These receptors were obtained from a woman in her forties in good health. CDR3s include the opening cysteine and the closing phenylalanine or tryptophan. Each record gives: clone size, D gene, J gene, V gene, CDR3 protein, CDR3 DNA. The D gene is left open where the match is weak. Size is omitted from some rows. Given values are once, few, many or a class for expanded clones.

. . TRBJ2-7 TRBV5-6 CASSLGLYEQYF TGTGCCAGCAGCTTGGGGTTATACGAGCAGTACTTC
. . TRBJ1-1 TRBV7-2 CASSLDRNTEAFF TGTGCCAGCAGCTTAGACAGGAACACTGAAGCTTTCTTT
. . TRBJ1-3 TRBV4-3 CASSQRDTGNTIYF TGCGCCAGCAGCCAGAGGGATACTGGAAACACCATATATTTT
. . TRBJ1-2 TRBV5-1 CASSLGQYDGYTF TGCGCCAGCAGCTTGGGACAGTATGATGGCTACACCTTC
. . TRBJ1-1 TRBV4-2 CASSQELGDTEAFF TGTGCCAGCAGCCAAGAACTGGGGGACACTGAAGCTTTCTTT
. TRBD2 TRBJ2-7 TRBV25-1 CASSVRSGGSYEQYF TGTGCCAGCAGTGTTCGTAGCGGGGGTTCCTACGAGCAGTACTTC
. . TRBJ2-1 TRBV4-1 CASSQDRVGVDEQFF TGCGCCAGCAGCCAAGATCGAGTGGGGGTCGATGAGCAGTTCTTC
few . TRBJ1-5 TRBV6-5 CASSYARGSSQPQHF TGTGCCAGCAGTTACGCCAGGGGCTCCAGTCAGCCCCAGCATTTT
. . TRBJ1-1 TRBV5-1 CASSLAEIGRSAEAFF TGCGCCAGCAGCTTGGCCGAAATCGGCCGGAGCGCTGAAGCTTTCTTT
. TRBD1 TRBJ1-2 TRBV5-3 CARSLQGVGYGYTF TGTGCCAGAAGCTTACAGGGGGTCGGGTATGGCTACACCTTC
. TRBD2 TRBJ2-6 TRBV7-3 CASSLGGGPLRLLGANVLTF TGTGCCAGCAGCTTAGGGGGGGGACCCCTCCGGCTTCTTGGGGCCAACGTCCTGACTTTC
. . TRBJ2-4 TRBV15 CATSSQGDRGAIQYF TGTGCCACCAGCAGTCAAGGGGATCGGGGCGCCATTCAGTACTTC
. . TRBJ1-2 TRBV7-9 CASSLGGQYGYTF TGTGCCAGCAGCTTAGGAGGACAGTATGGCTACACCTTC
few TRBD2 TRBJ2-7 TRBV3-1/TRBV3-2 CASSSRGGYRYEQYF TGTGCCAGCAGCTCCCGGGGAGGGTATAGGTACGAGCAGTACTTC
. . TRBJ1-1 TRBV10-3 CAIGSGGLNTEAFF TGTGCCATCGGTTCGGGGGGCCTCAACACTGAAGCTTTCTTT
. . TRBJ1-1 TRBV7-8 CASSVQGGGTEAFF TGTGCCAGCAGCGTCCAAGGGGGTGGCACTGAAGCTTTCTTT
. . TRBJ1-2 TRBV7-6 CASSLEDSSNYGYTF TGTGCCAGCAGCTTAGAGGACAGTTCTAACTATGGCTACACCTTC
. TRBD1 TRBJ1-4 TRBV20-1 CSASLQGGIEKLFF TGCAGTGCTAGTCTTCAGGGGGGGATCGAAAAACTGTTTTTT
. . TRBJ1-1 TRBV18 CASSPGNTEAFF TGTGCCAGCTCACCAGGAAACACTGAAGCTTTCTTT
. . TRBJ1-2 TRBV2 CASSDVEWTKGYTF TGTGCCAGCAGCGATGTGGAGTGGACGAAAGGCTACACCTTC
. TRBD1 TRBJ1-2 TRBV5-5 CASSQGQGGYGYTF TGTGCCAGCAGCCAAGGACAGGGCGGGTATGGCTACACCTTC
. . TRBJ1-1 TRBV6-5 CASSPRKNTEAFF TGTGCCAGCAGTCCCCGGAAGAACACTGAAGCTTTCTTT
. . TRBJ2-7 TRBV3-1/TRBV3-2 CASSQWEGYTYEQYF TGTGCCAGCAGCCAATGGGAAGGGTACACCTACGAGCAGTACTTC
. . TRBJ2-1 TRBV6-2/TRBV6-3 CASSYNSYNEQFF TGTGCCAGCAGTTACAACAGCTACAATGAGCAGTTCTTC
. TRBD1 TRBJ1-6 TRBV7-9 CASSGTGGSYNSPLHF TGTGCCAGCAGCGGGACAGGGGGCTCCTATAATTCACCCCTCCACTTT
. TRBD1 TRBJ2-7 TRBV6-5 CASTPAGGAYEQYF TGTGCCAGCACCCCGGCAGGGGGTGCCTACGAGCAGTACTTC
. . TRBJ2-1 TRBV25-1 CASSDFGRTSSYNEQFF TGTGCCAGCAGTGACTTTGGTAGAACGAGCTCCTACAATGAGCAGTTCTTC
. TRBD1 TRBJ2-2 TRBV19 CASTGGAANTGELFF TGTGCCAGTACAGGGGGCGCGGCGAACACCGGGGAGCTGTTTTTT
. . TRBJ1-1 TRBV20-1 CSARDRMGAFF TGCAGTGCTAGAGATCGGATGGGTGCTTTCTTT
. . TRBJ2-7 TRBV7-2 CASKVGPPDSEQYF TGTGCCAGCAAGGTGGGACCGCCTGATAGCGAGCAGTACTTC
. TRBD2 TRBJ2-2 TRBV6-5 CASSSGLAARELFF TGTGCCAGCAGTTCCGGACTAGCGGCCCGGGAGCTGTTTTTT